This T cell receptor beta chain originates from a study of cytomegalovirus exposure and HLA in healthy donors. Study as a whole: The study placed around 80% of its approximately 380 genotyped donors in the Caucasian-associated ancestry cluster. Broader study findings: As a later analysis showed, several of the most significant clusters appeared to be linked to common viral pathogens. Judged likely to be a sequencing artifact was a cluster of highly shared sequence variants. CMV serostatus was the sole immune exposure information available.

This PCR relied on a set of 60 Vbeta primers and 13 Jbeta primers. The table came from immunoSEQ multiplex PCR; TCRdb's copy has only in-frame clones and leaves some out. The sample holds approximately 270,000 clones, 75% to 85% seen once. This clone was seen once. What it binds is unknown. Germline assignment: CDR1 SGHVS and CDR2 FQNEAQ. V lost 5 bases, J lost 4 bases, and 12 bases lay in between. CDR3 length: 14 residues. This TCR derives from a girl aged 2-10 years in good health and CMV-seronegative. This chain connects TRBV7-8 to TRBJ1-3; D perhaps matches TRBD1 (6 bases). The sample taken for sequencing was PBMCs. The CDR3 sequence is CASSPWTVGNTIYF. For the CDR3, the DNA is TGTGCCAGCAGCCCTTGGACAGTGGGAAACACCATATATTTT.